One sample yielded the 6 T cell receptor beta chains listed below, sequenced in a study of blood T cells in healthy people across ages. Sample-barcoded 5' priming and a J-beta primer mix drove a second PCR of 7 to 11 cycles. TCRdb called the 5' RACE reads again in MiXCR, with one record for every CDR3 protein. Seen here are about 1.6 million distinct CDR3 sequences, 30% to 35% observed once, and the top ten hold approximately 11%. Specimen: blood. The receptors derive from a woman in her 30s in good health.

The chain uses TRBV5-1 and TRBJ1-6; 7 nucleotides match TRBD1. The germline V gene encodes CDR1 SGHRS and CDR2 YFSETQ. CDR3 length equals 16 residues. Losses at the gene ends were 4 bases for V and 7 bases for J; bases not matched to a gene: 11. CDR3 protein: CASSPTDRVGNSPLHF. The DNA for the CDR3 is TGCGCCAGCAGCCCGACCGACAGGGTAGGGAATTCACCCCTCCACTTT.

The chain combines TRBV30 with TRBJ1-2; possible D gene TRBD1, 6 bases. Germline CDR1 and CDR2: GTSNPN and SVGIG (reference sequence). V was shortened by 2 bases and J by 7 bases, with 11 bases between the two germline ends. The CDR3 runs to 12 residues. In DNA form, the CDR3 reads TGTGCCTGGAGTCCGACGGGGGCTGGCTACACCTTC. Amino acids: CAWSPTGAGYTF.

The V and J genes are TRBV28 and TRBJ2-1, with D possibly being TRBD1 (6 bases). Trimming took 3 bases from V and 6 from J, leaving 12 bases between them. The CDR3 is 14 amino acids. CDR1 is MDHEN and CDR2 is SYDVKM in the germline V gene. The CDR3 DNA reads as TGTGCCAGCAGTTTCAGGGGACGAGGCAATGAGCAGTTCTTC. This codes for CASSFRGRGNEQFF.

This clonotype turned up a few times. This chain joins TRBV20-1 and TRBJ2-7, with D unclear. Trimming took off 6 bases at V and 7 bases at J, with 22 bases between the two ends. The CDR3 has 14 residues. Germline-derived CDR1 and CDR2 are DFQATT and SNEGSKA (reference sequence). The chain's CDR3 is CSAHDTSSYNEQYF. DNA for the CDR3: TGCAGTGCCCATGACACGAGCTCCTACAATGAGCAGTACTTC.

This clonotype turned up a few times. The chain has TRBV28 and TRBJ2-7; D tentatively fits TRBD1 or TRBD2 (5 bases each). V was trimmed by 6 bases and J by 2 bases, leaving 17 bases between them. CDR1 MDHEN and CDR2 SYDVKM come from the germline V gene. This CDR3 has 15 amino acids. CDR3 region: CASRPGTYGTYEQYF. CDR3 nucleotide sequence: TGTGCCAGCAGACCCGGGACCTATGGAACCTACGAGCAGTACTTC. The full variable domain, rest sourced from reference TRBV28 and TRBJ2-7, is DVKVTQSSRYLVKRTGEKVFLECVQDMDHENMFWYRQDPGLGLRLIYFSYDVKMKEKGDIPEGYSVSREKKERFSLILESASTNQTSMYLCASRPGTYGTYEQYFGPGTRLTVT.

In its sample, this clonotype was seen a few times. The J gene is TRBJ2-5, the V gene TRBV9; TRBD1 aligns across 8 bases. Germline V CDR1 and CDR2: SGDLS, YYNGEE. This CDR3 is built from 15 residues. The J segment lost 6 bases and the V segment lost 4 bases, leaving 11 bases of the junction unmatched. DNA for the CDR3: TGTGCCAGCAGCCCGACACCGGACAGGGTCAAGACCCAGTACTTC. It encodes CASSPTPDRVKTQYF.